Listed below are T cell receptor beta chains from one sample, sequenced in a study of T cell repertoires in cytomegalovirus infection. TCRdb called the reads again in MiXCR, with one record for every CDR3 protein. The data contain a few hundred thousand distinct CDR3 sequences, approximately 17% of them singletons. Sequencing used CD8+ T cells from PBMCs. The receptors derive from a human donor in good health (CMV status not recorded). Some clones in this sample may be carry-over from other donors' samples. Both conserved end residues are trimmed from each CDR3.

j_gene | v_gene | CDR3aa
TRBJ1-4 | TRBV7-8 | ASSLRVGTATVELF
TRBJ2-1 | TRBV20-1 | SARDKMGLAGSEQF
TRBJ2-3 | TRBV20-1 | SARGEVTRQY
TRBJ1-2 | TRBV27 | ASSIDRVSRYT
TRBJ2-3 | TRBV5-1 | ASSFEGNGDTQY
TRBJ2-3 | TRBV2 | ASNMDYSPDTQY
TRBJ2-7 | TRBV6-1 | ASSDRDTVAYEQY
TRBJ1-1 | TRBV28 | ASSLSQGGNTEAF
TRBJ2-3 | TRBV4-1 | ASSQSDTQY
TRBJ1-2 | TRBV20-1 | SARSPPIYT
TRBJ2-7 | TRBV27 | ASSLSTTSYEQY
TRBJ2-5 | TRBV2 | ASSGDSQETQY